These T cell receptor beta chains were read from a single sample in a study of cytomegalovirus exposure and HLA in healthy donors. Assay: immunoSEQ multiplex PCR; the TCRdb copy retains only in-frame clones and omits some. Among about 190,000 clones, about 83% were seen once, and the ten largest hold approximately 1.8%. Sequencing was carried out using PBMCs. The receptor source for this set is a man in his forties in good health and CMV-seropositive. The CDR3 runs from the conserved cysteine through the conserved F or W. The D gene is left open where the match is weak. The size entry is marked missing in some rows and otherwise reads once, few, many or a size class.

J gene: TRBJ2-7
V gene: TRBV4-1
clone size: -
D gene: -
CDR3 DNA: TGCGCCAGCAGCCTATCGGCCCTGGCGGGGCCTACCTACGAGCAGTACTTC
CDR3 protein: CASSLSALAGPTYEQYF

J gene: TRBJ2-7
V gene: TRBV5-6
clone size: once
D gene: -
CDR3 DNA: TGTGCCAGCAGCTTGAGCGGACTTGGCTACGAGCAGTACTTC
CDR3 protein: CASSLSGLGYEQYF

J gene: TRBJ1-1
V gene: TRBV5-5
clone size: -
D gene: TRBD1
CDR3 DNA: TGTGCCAGTCAATGGGGACAGAATTCGAACACTGAAGCTTTCTTT
CDR3 protein: CASQWGQNSNTEAFF

J gene: TRBJ2-3
V gene: TRBV5-4
clone size: -
D gene: TRBD2
CDR3 DNA: TGTGCCAGCAGCCCAAAACTAGCGGGAGCGGGCACAGATACGCAGTATTTT
CDR3 protein: CASSPKLAGAGTDTQYF

J gene: TRBJ2-7
V gene: TRBV5-1
clone size: -
D gene: TRBD1
CDR3 DNA: TGCGCCAGCAGCACCGGAGGGACAGGGTCGTCTGAGCAGTACTTC
CDR3 protein: CASSTGGTGSSEQYF

J gene: TRBJ2-4
V gene: TRBV20-1
clone size: -
D gene: -
CDR3 DNA: TGCAGTGCTCCGGAAACAGGCAGTCAGTACTTC
CDR3 protein: CSAPETGSQYF

J gene: TRBJ2-2
V gene: TRBV27
clone size: -
D gene: TRBD2
CDR3 DNA: TGTGCCAGCAACAAGCGGGAGGGCCACGCCGGGGAGCTGTTTTTT
CDR3 protein: CASNKREGHAGELFF

J gene: TRBJ2-3
V gene: TRBV5-6
clone size: -
D gene: -
CDR3 DNA: TGTGCCAGCAGCTCCCAGGGTACCACAGATACGCAGTATTTT
CDR3 protein: CASSSQGTTDTQYF

J gene: TRBJ1-1
V gene: TRBV5-1
clone size: -
D gene: TRBD1
CDR3 DNA: TGCGCCAGCAGCATCGACAGGGAAGCTGAAGCTTTCTTT
CDR3 protein: CASSIDREAEAFF

J gene: TRBJ2-3
V gene: TRBV5-1
clone size: once
D gene: TRBD1
CDR3 DNA: TGCGCCAGCAGCTCCCAAAGGACAGGGTTCGGCACAGATACGCAGTATTTT
CDR3 protein: CASSSQRTGFGTDTQYF

J gene: TRBJ1-3
V gene: TRBV5-1
clone size: -
D gene: -
CDR3 DNA: TGCGCCAGCAGCTTGGGACTGGGGAGGGACACCATATATTTT
CDR3 protein: CASSLGLGRDTIYF

J gene: TRBJ2-3
V gene: TRBV6-5
clone size: -
D gene: -
CDR3 DNA: TGTGCCAGCAGTTACGGGGAGGCCACAGATACGCAGTATTTT
CDR3 protein: CASSYGEATDTQYF

J gene: TRBJ2-1
V gene: TRBV5-1
clone size: once
D gene: TRBD2
CDR3 DNA: TGCGCCAGCAGCGAGCGGGAGATATCCCAAGCCAATGAGCAGTTCTTC
CDR3 protein: CASSEREISQANEQFF

J gene: TRBJ2-2
V gene: TRBV7-9
clone size: once
D gene: -
CDR3 DNA: TGTGCCAGCAGCCCCACCCGGTGGGAGCTGTTTTTT
CDR3 protein: CASSPTRWELFF

J gene: TRBJ2-5
V gene: TRBV4-2
clone size: -
D gene: TRBD2
CDR3 DNA: TGTGCCAGCAGCCAAGCCCTAGCGGGAGGGCCGGGGCTACAAGAGACCCAGTACTTC
CDR3 protein: CASSQALAGGPGLQETQYF

J gene: TRBJ1-2
V gene: TRBV29-1
clone size: -
D gene: -
CDR3 DNA: TGCAGCGTTCTAGGGGGAGGGAGCGGCTACACCTTC
CDR3 protein: CSVLGGGSGYTF

J gene: TRBJ2-1
V gene: TRBV5-5
clone size: -
D gene: TRBD1
CDR3 DNA: TGTGCCAGCAGCTCGGACAGGGCTATTACCAATGAGCAGTTCTTC
CDR3 protein: CASSSDRAITNEQFF

J gene: TRBJ2-1
V gene: TRBV9
clone size: -
D gene: TRBD2
CDR3 DNA: TGTGCCAGCAAGGGAGGGCCTGACAATGAGCAGTTCTTC
CDR3 protein: CASKGGPDNEQFF

J gene: TRBJ2-7
V gene: TRBV7-6
clone size: -
D gene: -
CDR3 DNA: TGTGCCAGCAGCTTAGGGGCGGGATCCTACGAGCAGTACTTC
CDR3 protein: CASSLGAGSYEQYF

J gene: TRBJ1-2
V gene: TRBV6-5
clone size: -
D gene: -
CDR3 DNA: TGTGCCAGCGGTGGGGGGAGCTCTAACTATGGCTACACCTTC
CDR3 protein: CASGGGSSNYGYTF

J gene: TRBJ2-7
V gene: TRBV7-9
clone size: -
D gene: TRBD2
CDR3 DNA: TGTGCCAGCAGCCCACCCCGTAGCGGGAGTCACGGCGAGCAGTACTTC
CDR3 protein: CASSPPRSGSHGEQYF

J gene: TRBJ2-3
V gene: TRBV7-9
clone size: -
D gene: TRBD2
CDR3 DNA: TGTGCCAGCAGCTTATTTTCAGCGGGAGTTAGGGCAGATACGCAGTATTTT
CDR3 protein: CASSLFSAGVRADTQYF

J gene: TRBJ1-3
V gene: TRBV30
clone size: -
D gene: -
CDR3 DNA: TGTGCCTGGAGTGCGACAGCTTACTCTGGAAACACCATATATTTT
CDR3 protein: CAWSATAYSGNTIYF

J gene: TRBJ2-7
V gene: TRBV28
clone size: -
D gene: TRBD1
CDR3 DNA: TGTGCCAGCAGCCAGACAGGGTACGAGCAGTACTTC
CDR3 protein: CASSQTGYEQYF

J gene: TRBJ2-7
V gene: TRBV5-1
clone size: -
D gene: -
CDR3 DNA: TGCGCCAGCAGCTTGGAACAGGACGGGTACTACGAGCAGTACTTC
CDR3 protein: CASSLEQDGYYEQYF

J gene: TRBJ1-1
V gene: TRBV5-6
clone size: -
D gene: TRBD1
CDR3 DNA: TGTGCCAGCAGTAATAGTCAGGGGGGGAACACTGAAGCTTTCTTT
CDR3 protein: CASSNSQGGNTEAFF

J gene: TRBJ1-5
V gene: TRBV7-3
clone size: -
D gene: -
CDR3 DNA: TGTGCCAGCAGCTTAATAGGGGGGGCCAACCAGCCCCAGCATTTT
CDR3 protein: CASSLIGGANQPQHF

J gene: TRBJ2-2
V gene: TRBV2
clone size: -
D gene: -
CDR3 DNA: TGTGCCAGCAGTGACAGGGCCACCGGGGAGCTGTTTTTT
CDR3 protein: CASSDRATGELFF

J gene: TRBJ1-6
V gene: TRBV10-3
clone size: few
D gene: -
CDR3 DNA: TGTGCCATCAGTGCTTACGGGGAGGGGATTTCACCCCTCCACTTT
CDR3 protein: CAISAYGEGISPLHF

J gene: TRBJ1-1
V gene: TRBV19
clone size: -
D gene: -
CDR3 DNA: TGTGCCAGTAGGTCATCCGAGGTCCTGAACACTGAAGCTTTCTTT
CDR3 protein: CASRSSEVLNTEAFF

J gene: TRBJ1-2
V gene: TRBV5-1
clone size: once
D gene: -
CDR3 DNA: TGCGCCAGCAGCTTGGCCCAGCAGGGCTATGGCTACACCTTC
CDR3 protein: CASSLAQQGYGYTF

J gene: TRBJ2-7
V gene: TRBV7-2
clone size: -
D gene: TRBD1
CDR3 DNA: TGTGCCAGCAGCAAGGGACAGGGGCGCATCTACGAGCAGTACTTC
CDR3 protein: CASSKGQGRIYEQYF

J gene: TRBJ1-2
V gene: TRBV6-1
clone size: -
D gene: -
CDR3 DNA: TGTGCCAGCAGGGACAGCCACTATGGCTACACCTTC
CDR3 protein: CASRDSHYGYTF

J gene: TRBJ2-7
V gene: TRBV10-1
clone size: -
D gene: -
CDR3 DNA: TGCGCCAGCAGTGAGTCCGGGGTCCACGAGCAGTACTTC
CDR3 protein: CASSESGVHEQYF

J gene: TRBJ2-1
V gene: TRBV7-3
clone size: -
D gene: -
CDR3 DNA: TGTGCCAGCAGCCAAAGTGTAGGGAGAGGGTCCTACAATGAGCAGTTCTTC
CDR3 protein: CASSQSVGRGSYNEQFF

J gene: TRBJ2-2
V gene: TRBV5-1
clone size: once
D gene: TRBD2
CDR3 DNA: TGCGCCAGCGGGAATCTAGCGGGAGTAGGTACCGGGGAGCTGTTTTTT
CDR3 protein: CASGNLAGVGTGELFF

J gene: TRBJ2-1
V gene: TRBV7-8
clone size: once
D gene: TRBD2
CDR3 DNA: TGTGCCAGCAGCTTCGGGACTAGCGGGAGCTACAATGAGCAGTTCTTC
CDR3 protein: CASSFGTSGSYNEQFF

J gene: TRBJ1-1
V gene: TRBV6-1
clone size: -
D gene: TRBD1
CDR3 DNA: TGTGCCGGACAGACAGGGAGACGTGAAGCTTTCTTT
CDR3 protein: CAGQTGRREAFF

J gene: TRBJ2-3
V gene: TRBV5-1
clone size: -
D gene: -
CDR3 DNA: TGCGCCAGCGCTAACAGGTTGGGCACAGATACGCAGTATTTT
CDR3 protein: CASANRLGTDTQYF

J gene: TRBJ2-1
V gene: TRBV7-9
clone size: -
D gene: TRBD2
CDR3 DNA: TGTGCCAGCAGACCGGGACTAGCGAATGATGAGCAGTTCTTC
CDR3 protein: CASRPGLANDEQFF

J gene: TRBJ2-2
V gene: TRBV27
clone size: -
D gene: -
CDR3 DNA: TGTGCCAGCAGTTTGATCGGGGTGGCGAACACCGGGGAGCTGTTTTTT
CDR3 protein: CASSLIGVANTGELFF

J gene: TRBJ2-5
V gene: TRBV9
clone size: -
D gene: TRBD2
CDR3 DNA: TGTGCCAGCAGCACAACTAGCGCGGGAGAGACCCAGTACTTC
CDR3 protein: CASSTTSAGETQYF

J gene: TRBJ1-4
V gene: TRBV5-5
clone size: -
D gene: TRBD1
CDR3 DNA: TGTGCCAGCAGCTTGTCGCCAGGGGGGCTTGAAAAACTGTTTTTT
CDR3 protein: CASSLSPGGLEKLFF